This T cell receptor (beta chain) appears in the sequencing data of a study of CD8+CD57+ T cells in acquired aplastic anemia. Study summary: The DNA of sorted CD4+ and CD8+ cells averaged 3.2 ug.

CDR1 and CDR2 (germline): SQVTM, ANQGSEA. The V end was cut by 5 bases, the J end by 8 bases, with 12 bases between. CDR3 length: 11 residues. Genomic DNA was employed as the template in profiling TCR beta VDJ and CDR3. TCRdb re-called the reads with MiXCR, one entry per CDR3 protein. The sample consists of approximately 58,000 distinct CDR3 sequences, around 50% of them appearing once. Study-wide results and caveats: Twenty-nine CD8+ CDR3 sequences were shared between patients and controls.

By flow cytometry, patients selected for sequencing had shown an expansion of CD8+CD57+ cells. At blood sampling, none of the patients had yet received therapy. This clonotype was seen once. The antigen is not known. This sequence was found in a human donor with aplastic anemia. The chain links TRBV29-1 to TRBJ1-1, with D possibly being TRBD1 (6 bases). The sample consisted of sorted CD4+, CD8+, or CD8+CD57+ T cells (not recorded which) from PBMCs. CDR3 DNA sequence: TGCAGCGTTCGATTAGGACAGGAAGCTTTCTTT. It yields the protein CSVRLGQEAFF. The whole variable domain, filled in from reference TRBV29-1 and TRBJ1-1, reads SAVISQKPSRDICQRGTSLTIQCQVDSQVTMMFWYRQQPGQSLTLIATANQGSEATYESGFVIDKFPISRPNLTFSTLTVSNMSPEDSSIYLCSVRLGQEAFFGQGTRLTVV.